This TCR beta chain was identified during a study of technical replicates of blood from a few donors. V shed 4 bases and J 5 bases; nucleotides not matched to a gene: 8. CDR1 and CDR2 (germline): LNHDA, SQIVND (reference sequence). The CDR3 loop spans 15 amino acids. Libraries were prepared by immunoSEQ multiplex PCR; TCRdb keeps only in-frame clonotypes and omits some of them. The table has 75,000 to 95,000 clones, around 92% seen once. V usage is TRBV19 and J usage is TRBJ2-5; 9 nucleotides match TRBD1. The sample comprised T cells isolated from PBMCs. The sequence derives from a human donor in good health. This CDR3 is CASSTTGTGKETQYF. Written as DNA, the CDR3 is TGTGCCAGTAGTACAACCGGGACAGGGAAGGAGACCCAGTACTTC.